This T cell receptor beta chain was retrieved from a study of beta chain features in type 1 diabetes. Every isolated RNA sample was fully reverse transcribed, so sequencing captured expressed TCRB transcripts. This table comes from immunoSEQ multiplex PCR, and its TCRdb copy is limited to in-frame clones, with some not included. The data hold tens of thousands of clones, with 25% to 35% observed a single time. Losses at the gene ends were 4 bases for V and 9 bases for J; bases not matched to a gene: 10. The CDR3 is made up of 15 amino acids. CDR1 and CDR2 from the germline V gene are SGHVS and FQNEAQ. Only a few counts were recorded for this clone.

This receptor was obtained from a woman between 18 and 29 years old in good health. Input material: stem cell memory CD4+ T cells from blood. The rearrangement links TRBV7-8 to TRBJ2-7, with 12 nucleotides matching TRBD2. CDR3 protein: CASSSRLAGAQGQYF. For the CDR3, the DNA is TGTGCCAGCAGCTCGAGACTAGCGGGAGCCCAAGGGCAGTACTTC.